The 20 T cell receptor beta chains presented below share a single source sample, sequenced in a study of CD4 and CD8 cells across lung adenocarcinoma regions. From the PCR reads, TCRdb called clonotypes with MiXCR, one entry per CDR3 protein. The profile shows approximately 11,000 distinct CDR3 sequences, about 56% of them singletons. The sample consisted of CD8+ T cells from the center of a lung tumor. The receptors here all came from a female donor with lung adenocarcinoma. The CD4 and CD8 labels of this study may be unreliable.

The V gene is TRBV9, the J gene TRBJ2-6; the D call may be TRBD1 or TRBD2 (6 bases each). The CDR3 covers 19 residues. Trimming removed 4 bases at V and 0 bases at J, with 20 bases between. The germline V gene encodes CDR1 SGDLS and CDR2 YYNGEE. CDR3 DNA: TGTGCCAGCAGCTCGAGGAGGCCAGGGGACTTCTCTGGGGCCAACGTCCTGACTTTC. This sequence encodes CASSSRRPGDFSGANVLTF.

This chain connects TRBV7-2 to TRBJ2-3, with 7 bases fitting TRBD2. The J call is doubtful: the DNA matches TRBJ2-1 better. Germline lookup yields CDR1 SGHTA and CDR2 FQGNSA. The CDR3 extends over 15 amino acids. CDR3 residues: CASSLSSGDHNEQFF. The CDR3 DNA reads TGTGCCAGCAGCTTATCTAGCGGAGACCACAATGAGCAGTTCTTC.

V and J are TRBV7-2 and TRBJ2-3; tentative D call: TRBD2 (6 bases). The J call is in doubt because the DNA end fits TRBJ2-1 better. Germline CDR1 SGHTA, CDR2 FQGNSA. The CDR3 is made up of 16 amino acids. CDR3 amino acids: CASSLGLASSYNEQFF. CDR3 sequence (DNA): TGTGCCAGCAGCTTAGGCCTAGCGAGCTCCTACAATGAGCAGTTCTTC.

DNA of the CDR3: TGCAGCGGACAGTACACAGATACGCAGTATTTT. The encoded protein is CSGQYTDTQYF. The rearrangement links TRBV29-1 to TRBJ2-3; TRBD1 is a possible D gene (5 bases). There are 11 residues in the CDR3. Germline loops: CDR1 SQVTM, CDR2 ANQGSEA. Trimming pared 7 bases from V and 2 bases from J, leaving 7 bases between.

This chain uses TRBV10-3 with TRBJ2-3; 8 nucleotides line up with TRBD1. CDR1 is ENHRY, CDR2 SYGVKD, per germline. V shed 7 bases, J shed 7 bases, and the junction held 10 bases outside the gene matches. The CDR3 is made up of 14 amino acids. CDR3 coding DNA: TGTGCCATCACCGCGGACAGGGATGATTATACGCAGTATTTT. Amino acid sequence: CAITADRDDYTQYF.

Judged by abundance, this clonotype is medium-sized (0.01 to 0.1%). V gene TRBV10-1 combines with J gene TRBJ1-1; D gene unclear. CDR3 length equals 16 residues. Trimming stripped 0 bases from V and 1 base from J, with 12 bases between. Germline V gene sequence: CDR1 WNHNN, CDR2 SYGVQD (reference sequence). CDR3 in amino acids: CASSESTQRGNTEAFF. The CDR3 DNA is TGCGCCAGCAGTGAGTCGACGCAGCGGGGGAACACTGAAGCTTTCTTT.

This clonotype has ten or more counts. V usage is TRBV6-1 and J usage is TRBJ1-3; D perhaps matches TRBD1 (5 bases). This CDR3 contains 13 residues. V lost 1 base and J lost 16, with 17 bases in between. Germline CDR1 and CDR2: MNHNS and SASEGT. Here the CDR3 reads CASSEERSAEGYF. Written as DNA, the CDR3 is TGTGCCAGCAGTGAAGAGCGGTCGGCGGAGGGGTATTTT.

This clonotype has a count of ten or more. The gene calls are TRBV6-1 and TRBJ2-1, with D perhaps TRBD1 (5 bases). V was clipped by 2 bases and J by 3 bases, with 11 bases between them. The length of the CDR3 is 15 residues. Germline V CDR1 and CDR2: MNHNS, SASEGT. This chain's CDR3 is CASSEFTDSYNEQFF. The DNA of the CDR3 is TGTGCCAGCAGTGAATTTACAGACAGCTACAATGAGCAGTTCTTC.

The chain has TRBV6-5 and TRBJ1-6; no definite D call. The CDR3 totals 15 residues. The germline V gene has CDR1 MNHEY and CDR2 SVGAGI. V lost 2 bases and J 9 bases, leaving 14 bases between the germline ends. CDR3 residues: CASSYGSQAGSPLHF. CDR3 nucleotides: TGTGCCAGCAGTTACGGGAGCCAGGCGGGTTCACCCCTCCACTTT.

The sample holds many counts of this clonotype. The CDR3 sequence: CASSYSGTDSREAFF. CDR3 in DNA: TGTGCCAGCAGTTACTCGGGGACAGATTCAAGGGAAGCTTTCTTT. The chain employs TRBV6-5 and TRBJ1-1, with 7 nucleotides matching TRBD1. In germline, CDR1 is MNHEY, CDR2 SVGAGI. The CDR3 covers 15 residues. J was trimmed by 8 bases and V by 0 bases; bases with no gene match: 9.

This clonotype has only a few counts. The rearrangement links TRBV15 to TRBJ2-5; D is possibly TRBD1 (6 bases). There are 12 residues in the CDR3. V gave up 2 bases and J gave up 5 bases, with 6 bases separating them. From germline, CDR1 is LNHNV and CDR2 YYDKDF (reference sequence). The CDR3 sequence is CATSRRGETQYF. Here the CDR3 DNA reads TGTGCCACCAGCAGAAGGGGGGAGACCCAGTACTTC.

V and J are TRBV6-1 and TRBJ2-3; D unresolved. The V end lost 4 bases, the J end lost 7 bases, and 12 bases lay between the germline ends. The CDR3 totals 13 residues. Looked up from germline, CDR1 is MNHNS and CDR2 is SASEGT. The DNA of the CDR3 is TGTGCCAGCAGTGCCCGCCCCGGTCATACGCAGTATTTT. Protein sequence: CASSARPGHTQYF.

Regarding this clonotype: One end of the junction does not line up with germline, which may come from a read error. The chain couples TRBV7-7 to TRBJ2-2; the D gene is possibly TRBD2 (5 bases). The CDR3 runs to 14 residues. CDR1 and CDR2 from the germline V gene are SSHAT and FNYEAQ (reference sequence). CDR3 protein: CASSLETNSGELFF. DNA of the CDR3: TGTGCTAGCAGCTTAGAGACTAATTCCGGGGAGCTGTTTTTT.

This clonotype is judged medium-sized (0.01 to 0.1%). The chain links TRBV6-1 to TRBJ2-5; TRBD1 is a possible D gene (5 bases). CDR1 is MNHNS, CDR2 SASEGT, per germline. The V and J ends lost 8 bases and 1 base respectively, with 8 bases between them. This CDR3 is built from 12 residues. The CDR3 region is CASGATQETQYF. The DNA of the CDR3 is TGTGCCAGCGGGGCGACCCAAGAGACCCAGTACTTC.

The V gene is TRBV5-1, the J gene TRBJ2-3; D remains unclear. The V gene's germline CDR1 is SGHRS and CDR2 YFSETQ. V was clipped by 4 bases and J by 2 bases, with 5 bases between them. The CDR3 loop spans 12 amino acids. In DNA, the CDR3 is TGCGCCAGCAGCCGCGACACAGATACGCAGTATTTT. As protein: CASSRDTDTQYF.

This clonotype was detected a few times. The chain carries TRBV6-1 and TRBJ2-1; D is tentatively TRBD1 or TRBD2 (6 bases each). Germline V lookup: CDR1 MNHNS, CDR2 SASEGT. V was trimmed by 7 bases and J by 2 bases, leaving 18 bases between them. The CDR3 has 16 residues. CDR3 protein: CASIEGGLQPYNEQFF. The CDR3 nucleotides read TGTGCCAGCATCGAAGGGGGACTCCAACCCTACAATGAGCAGTTCTTC.

The chain couples TRBV6-1 to TRBJ2-3; 9 nucleotides align to TRBD2. CDR1 and CDR2 (germline): MNHNS, SASEGT. This CDR3 is built from 15 residues. The ends lost 11 bases at V and 5 bases at J; junction bases unmatched: 14. CDR3: CARGPGGGGKDTQYF. The CDR3 nucleotides are TGTGCCCGCGGTCCGGGCGGGGGGGGCAAAGATACGCAGTATTTT.

The genes are TRBV4-1 and TRBJ2-5; D is unclear. Trimming left V 1 base short and J 6 bases short, with 15 bases between. This CDR3 is built from 15 residues. Looked up from germline, CDR1 is MGHRA and CDR2 is YSYEKL. CDR3 region: CASSQGSLGRQTQYF. In DNA, the CDR3 is TGCGCCAGCAGCCAAGGATCCCTGGGTCGGCAGACCCAGTACTTC.

The CDR3 region has the DNA TGCGCCAGCAGTGGAGAGCGGGACTCAGATACGCAGTATTTT. This encodes CASSGERDSDTQYF. The chain employs TRBV10-1 and TRBJ2-3, with 7 bases fitting TRBD2. Unmatched junction bases numbered 5, after V lost 4 bases and J lost 4 bases. The CDR3 sequence is 14 residues long. From germline, CDR1 is WNHNN and CDR2 SYGVQD (reference sequence).

The chain carries TRBV6-5 and TRBJ1-2; no firm D call. Germline CDR1 and CDR2: MNHEY and SVGAGI. Trimming cost V 4 bases and J 6 bases, with 12 bases left between them. CDR3 length: 13 amino acids. The CDR3 DNA sequence: TGTGCCAGCAGTTTAAGAGGGATGGATGGCTACACCTTC. Translating it yields CASSLRGMDGYTF.